In this sample, the clone carrying this T cell receptor beta chain turned up a few times. Its antigen is not identified. These data come from a study of cytotoxic CD8 clonotypes in ibrutinib-treated CLL. Overall study context: Sample averages reached hundreds of thousands of productive templates and 94,082 productive rearrangements.

The V gene's germline CDR1 is LGHNA and CDR2 YSLEER. The junction had 3 bases not matched to a gene; V was cut back by 0 bases and J by 3 bases. The CDR3 covers 17 residues. Whole-study findings and limits: The study found public clonotypes uncommon, contracting or stable on treatment. Sampling times differed between sustained-remission and progressing patients.

Assay used: immunoSEQ multiplex PCR; TCRdb lists only in-frame clones, some missing. The data show 150,000 to 250,000 clones, approximately 68% seen once. The sequence derives from a human donor with chronic lymphocytic leukemia. The V call is TRBV4-3, the J call TRBJ2-3; 13 nucleotides match TRBD2. The sample in question was PBMCs, obtained after 24 months of ibrutinib treatment. The CDR3 here is CASSQERTSGRTDTQYF. The CDR3 nucleotides read TGCGCCAGCAGCCAAGAGAGGACTAGCGGGAGAACAGATACGCAGTATTTT.